This T cell receptor beta chain was captured by sequencing in a study of T cells in Graves' hyperthyroidism and ophthalmopathy. Study-wide points: Clonotypes that were expanded in thyroid above 0.001 mostly appeared in blood too.

Stable hyperthyroidism: no ophthalmopathy progression over 18 months of follow-up. Based on clinical symptoms, serum thyroxine and TRAb, thyroid ultrasound and orbital computed tomography, diagnoses were reached. Amplified TCR beta CDR3 regions derived from RNA transcripts. First-round RT-PCR with HTBI primers amplified the TCR CDR3 region. MiXCR, run by TCRdb on the multiplex PCR reads, gives a single entry per CDR3 protein. The table has a few hundred thousand distinct CDR3 sequences, around 17% seen once. This clonotype was seen many times. The antigen is unknown. Germline values: CDR1 LGHNA, CDR2 YNFKEQ. Trimming took 4 bases from V and 5 from J; bases not matched to a gene: 9. The CDR3 runs to 15 residues.

The receptor comes from a woman in her fifties or sixties with Graves' hyperthyroidism. The J gene is TRBJ1-1, the V gene TRBV4-2; 8 positions match TRBD1. Specimen: blood. CDR3 sequence: CASSPTGDRWTEAFF. In DNA, the CDR3 is TGTGCCAGCAGCCCAACGGGGGACAGGTGGACTGAAGCTTTCTTT.